Listed below are T cell receptor beta chains from one sample, sequenced in a study of Ad26.COV2.S vaccination and SARS-CoV-2 variants. The table came from immunoSEQ multiplex PCR; TCRdb's copy has only in-frame clones and leaves some out. Among over 300,000 clones listed, 83% were seen once. Sequenced here: peripheral blood, sampled in a trial of Ad26.COV2.S vaccine versus placebo. These TCRs come from a person aged 18-65 years who received the Ad26.COV2.S COVID-19 vaccine or a placebo. Each CDR3 is given without its conserved first and last residue.

v_gene: TRBV5-1; j_gene: TRBJ2-1; CDR3aa: ASSLALAGDVADEQF
v_gene: TRBV7-2; j_gene: TRBJ2-3; CDR3aa: ASSPSDYLSTDTQY
v_gene: TRBV6-5; j_gene: TRBJ1-1; CDR3aa: ASSPRGQVNTEAF
v_gene: TRBV21-1; j_gene: TRBJ1-3; CDR3aa: ASSKGRTGCSGNTIY
v_gene: TRBV4-2; j_gene: TRBJ2-5; CDR3aa: ASSPSSQETQY
v_gene: TRBV5-1; j_gene: TRBJ1-1; CDR3aa: ASSSMGQGVGTEAF
v_gene: TRBV19; j_gene: TRBJ1-1; CDR3aa: AIVAGTGYTEAF
v_gene: TRBV7-9; j_gene: TRBJ2-7; CDR3aa: ASGTFGAYEQY
v_gene: TRBV7-9; j_gene: TRBJ2-1; CDR3aa: ASSRPTSGVKQF
v_gene: TRBV6-5; j_gene: TRBJ1-2; CDR3aa: ASRTQGALNGYT
v_gene: TRBV6-5; j_gene: TRBJ1-5; CDR3aa: ASSYGFNQPQH
v_gene: TRBV27; j_gene: TRBJ2-1; CDR3aa: ASIVRGNEQF
v_gene: TRBV7-3; j_gene: TRBJ2-7; CDR3aa: ASSPKGGYEQY
v_gene: TRBV18; j_gene: TRBJ1-1; CDR3aa: ASSPEGGRTEAF
v_gene: TRBV7-3; j_gene: TRBJ1-1; CDR3aa: ASSYMPNTEAF
v_gene: TRBV19; j_gene: TRBJ2-1; CDR3aa: ASSIWRGLAQDGNEQF
v_gene: TRBV2; j_gene: TRBJ2-7; CDR3aa: ASSERSRFIYEQY
v_gene: TRBV7-9; j_gene: TRBJ1-1; CDR3aa: ASSLEGDTEAF
v_gene: TRBV14; j_gene: TRBJ2-2; CDR3aa: ASSILTRTGELF
v_gene: TRBV6-2/TRBV6-3; j_gene: TRBJ2-5; CDR3aa: ASSYSGLARAETQY
v_gene: TRBV4-3; j_gene: TRBJ1-2; CDR3aa: ASSPRPQKPLGYT
v_gene: TRBV4-1; j_gene: TRBJ1-4; CDR3aa: ASSHSLATANEKLF
v_gene: TRBV5-1; j_gene: TRBJ2-7; CDR3aa: ASSLGAVSSYEQY
v_gene: TRBV15; j_gene: TRBJ1-1; CDR3aa: ATSPKGTGNFGAF
v_gene: TRBV2; j_gene: TRBJ1-2; CDR3aa: ASSEQTSYGYT
v_gene: TRBV4-3; j_gene: TRBJ2-7; CDR3aa: ASSQDLSSYEQY
v_gene: TRBV7-9; j_gene: TRBJ1-2; CDR3aa: AIEQGIPYGYT
v_gene: TRBV14; j_gene: TRBJ2-1; CDR3aa: ASSQPRSSGVPGPYNEQF
v_gene: TRBV3-1/TRBV3-2; j_gene: TRBJ2-7; CDR3aa: ASRIDMTCTYEQY
v_gene: TRBV6-5; j_gene: TRBJ1-1; CDR3aa: ASSPRQGLKAF
v_gene: TRBV27; j_gene: TRBJ2-1; CDR3aa: ATRTQGLANEQF
v_gene: TRBV6-5; j_gene: TRBJ2-5; CDR3aa: ASSYVGGGETQY
v_gene: TRBV15; j_gene: TRBJ1-2; CDR3aa: ATSRVTGGFGYT
v_gene: TRBV9; j_gene: TRBJ2-1; CDR3aa: ASSVVAGAYNEQF
v_gene: TRBV2; j_gene: TRBJ1-1; CDR3aa: ASSYRQVGTEAF
v_gene: TRBV5-6; j_gene: TRBJ2-7; CDR3aa: ASSLSRSSYEQY
v_gene: TRBV29-1; j_gene: TRBJ1-2; CDR3aa: SVNRGSPYGYT
v_gene: TRBV5-5; j_gene: TRBJ1-1; CDR3aa: ASYPYRGVATEAF
v_gene: TRBV6-5; j_gene: TRBJ2-3; CDR3aa: ASSSAEWGTDTQY
v_gene: TRBV11-3; j_gene: TRBJ1-2; CDR3aa: ASSLGTMDYT
v_gene: TRBV5-4; j_gene: TRBJ2-1; CDR3aa: ASSRGQGGYNEQF
v_gene: TRBV20-1; j_gene: TRBJ2-7; CDR3aa: SASPSDSYEQY
v_gene: TRBV5-4; j_gene: TRBJ2-2; CDR3aa: ASSLGRSEYTGELF
v_gene: TRBV27; j_gene: TRBJ1-1; CDR3aa: ASSRGQGKISHTEAF
v_gene: TRBV7-9; j_gene: TRBJ1-3; CDR3aa: ASSLGLARGNTIY
v_gene: TRBV7-7; j_gene: TRBJ2-2; CDR3aa: ASSSGSPFNTGELF
v_gene: TRBV5-4; j_gene: TRBJ1-1; CDR3aa: ASSWGRWNAEAF
v_gene: TRBV7-9; j_gene: TRBJ2-7; CDR3aa: ASSLALAGLAGAKQY
v_gene: TRBV18; j_gene: TRBJ1-1; CDR3aa: ASSPTGDEAF
v_gene: TRBV2; j_gene: TRBJ1-1; CDR3aa: ASRGQATEAF
v_gene: TRBV7-3; j_gene: TRBJ2-2; CDR3aa: ASSLGRLDGGNTGELF
v_gene: TRBV18; j_gene: TRBJ2-3; CDR3aa: ASSPRAGYSTDTQY
v_gene: TRBV18; j_gene: TRBJ2-1; CDR3aa: ASSPLAGEAYNEQF
v_gene: TRBV27; j_gene: TRBJ1-2; CDR3aa: ASSLSLGGIYYGYT
v_gene: TRBV24-1; j_gene: TRBJ2-1; CDR3aa: ATSPGEYNEQF